This TCR beta chain was identified in a study of blood T cell repertoires in COVID-19. While infection was still active, Seattle patients were enrolled and then followed longitudinally. The germline V gene encodes CDR1 MNHEY and CDR2 SVGAGI. The CDR3 spans 13 residues. Trimming took 8 bases from V and 1 from J; bases not matched to a gene: 4. Authors' processing steps: The authors estimated nucleated cell counts from reference gene primer amplification. Sequencing used immunoSEQ multiplex PCR; TCRdb keeps in-frame clones, though not all of them. D and trimming were read from the DNA, whereas the V and J calls and clone size are those reported in that table. The sample has 150,000 to 180,000 clones, around 84% seen once.

This TCR came from an older woman with COVID-19, enrolled during active disease. J is TRBJ1-2 and V is TRBV6-5; TRBD1 agrees at 7 bases. Sequencing input: peripheral blood. The CDR3 loop is CASEGQINYGYTF. For the CDR3, the DNA is TGTGCCAGCGAGGGACAGATTAACTATGGCTACACCTTC.